The rows below give T cell receptor beta chains drawn from one sample of a study of Ad26.COV2.S vaccination and SARS-CoV-2 variants. TCRdb keeps only in-frame clones here, not all; method: immunoSEQ multiplex PCR. The sample shows 350,000 to 450,000 clones, about 91% of them seen only once. Sequencing was performed on peripheral blood, taken after recovery from COVID-19. These receptors all come from a human donor who had recovered from COVID-19. Both conserved end residues are part of each CDR3. D genes are given only for firm matches. Expanded clones are given a class, and other clones once, few, many or no size at all.

D gene	V gene	J gene	clone size	CDR3 DNA	CDR3 protein
NA	TRBV5-6	TRBJ1-4	NA	TGTGCCAGCAGCTTTAATCCCAGGAGTGAAAAACTGTTTTTT	CASSFNPRSEKLFF
NA	TRBV9	TRBJ1-1	NA	TGTGCCAGCAGCGTAGTTGAGGGCACTGAAGCTTTCTTT	CASSVVEGTEAFF
NA	TRBV9	TRBJ1-2	NA	TGTGCCAGCAGCGTAGGGTATTGGAGGGCGGACTATGGCTACACCTTC	CASSVGYWRADYGYTF
NA	TRBV18	TRBJ2-5	NA	TGTGCCAGCTCACCACCGACACGGGAGGAGACCCAGTACTTC	CASSPPTREETQYF
NA	TRBV28	TRBJ2-3	NA	TGTGCCAGCAGTTCCTCGGGACCGATGGATACGCAGTATTTT	CASSSSGPMDTQYF
NA	TRBV29-1	TRBJ2-3	NA	TGCAGCGGTCTGTGGGGGCAGACAGATACGCAGTATTTT	CSGLWGQTDTQYF
NA	TRBV7-8	TRBJ1-2	NA	TGTGCCAGCAGCTTCGGACTAGATACTGGCTACACCTTC	CASSFGLDTGYTF
NA	TRBV25-1	TRBJ1-2	NA	TGTGCCAGCAGCGATCGGGGGTATGGCTACACCTTC	CASSDRGYGYTF
NA	TRBV9	TRBJ2-2	NA	TGTGCCAGCAGCGTAAGGGAAGACACAAACACCGGGGAGCTGTTTTTT	CASSVREDTNTGELFF
TRBD2	TRBV5-1	TRBJ2-1	NA	TGCGCCAGCAGCTTGGCCAGACTAGCGGGGGGGCGTTACAATGAGCAGTTCTTC	CASSLARLAGGRYNEQFF
TRBD2	TRBV5-1	TRBJ2-1	once	TGCGCCAGCACCTCGAGCGGGGGGGCATCCTACAATGAGCAGTTCTTC	CASTSSGGASYNEQFF
NA	TRBV2	TRBJ2-7	NA	TGTGCCAGCAGACAGGGTACCACCTACGAGCAGTACTTC	CASRQGTTYEQYF
TRBD1	TRBV6-5	TRBJ1-2	once	TGTGCCAGCAGTTACCGCAGGGGGGGACACTATGGCTACACCTTC	CASSYRRGGHYGYTF
NA	TRBV6-1	TRBJ2-6	NA	TGTGCCAGCAGTGGGCGGGCCTCCTCTGGGGCCAACGTCCTGACTTTC	CASSGRASSGANVLTF
NA	TRBV7-8	TRBJ2-7	NA	TGTGCCAGCGGGGCAGGGACCTACGAGCAGTACTTC	CASGAGTYEQYF
NA	TRBV5-5	TRBJ2-7	NA	TGTGCCAGCAGCTTGGGTGTGAAAGGGGCGGGTGAGCAGTACTTC	CASSLGVKGAGEQYF
NA	TRBV5-1	TRBJ1-5	NA	TGCGCCAGCAGCTTGGGGGGGACTAACAATCAGCCCCAGCATTTT	CASSLGGTNNQPQHF
TRBD1	TRBV5-1	TRBJ2-2	NA	TGCGCCAGCCCTGGACAGGTTTCCTTGAACACCGGGGAGCTGTTTTTT	CASPGQVSLNTGELFF